The T cell receptor beta chain under discussion was sequenced for a study of blood T cell repertoires in COVID-19. As for the study in general: PBMCs, B-cell-depleted T cells, or T cells were the source of the cDNA or gDNA that made up the material.

Trimming removed 7 bases at V and 4 bases at J, with 13 bases between. The germline CDR1 and CDR2 sequences are MDHEN and SYDVKM. The CDR3 has 13 amino acids. In the original processing: Counts of nucleated cells, estimated from reference gene primer amplification, were obtained. The assay was immunoSEQ multiplex PCR, and TCRdb's table has in-frame clones only and misses some. V, J and clone size were drawn from that table, and D and trimming were deduced from the DNA. This repertoire shows 150,000 to 200,000 clones, approximately 90% found once; its top ten account for roughly 4.8%. The V gene is TRBV28, the J gene TRBJ1-2; D ambiguous. This receptor was identified in a man in his thirties or forties with COVID-19, enrolled during active disease. The sequenced sample consisted of peripheral blood. CDR3 protein: CASISRNPYGYTF. Written as DNA, the CDR3 is TGTGCCAGCATTTCCAGAAACCCCTATGGCTACACCTTC.